This is a list of T cell receptor beta chains from one sample in a study of cytomegalovirus exposure and HLA in healthy donors. Clones were sequenced by immunoSEQ multiplex PCR, and TCRdb holds only the in-frame ones, with some missing. The sample contains about 130,000 clones, approximately 80% of which appear only once. Source material: PBMCs. The receptors originated from a man aged 35 to 55 in good health and CMV-seronegative. Both conserved end residues are part of each CDR3. Each record gives: D gene, V gene, clone size, J gene, CDR3 DNA, CDR3 protein. D genes are given only for firm matches. Expanded clones get a size class; other rows say once, few or many, or leave the size out.

TRBD1	TRBV2	-	TRBJ1-2	TGTGCCAGCAGTGAGGGGGACAGCCATAACTATGGCTACACCTTC	CASSEGDSHNYGYTF
-	TRBV5-1	-	TRBJ1-6	TGCGCCAGCAGCTTGGCATCTAGGGGCAGTTATTCACCCCTCCACTTT	CASSLASRGSYSPLHF
TRBD2	TRBV4-2	-	TRBJ2-3	TGTGCCAGCAGCCAAGGGGAGGTTCGGACTAGCGAAACAGATACGCAGTATTTT	CASSQGEVRTSETDTQYF
TRBD1	TRBV28	-	TRBJ1-4	TGTGCCAGCAGCTCAAACGCGGACAGGGGCGGTGAAAAACTGTTTTTT	CASSSNADRGGEKLFF
TRBD2	TRBV7-3	-	TRBJ2-3	TGTGCCAGCAGCCGCACGAACAGCTTACTAGCGGGAGCTACAGATACGCAGTATTTT	CASSRTNSLLAGATDTQYF
-	TRBV10-3	-	TRBJ1-4	TGTGCCATCAGTGGGAGCAGGGGAAATAATGAAAAACTGTTTTTT	CAISGSRGNNEKLFF
TRBD2	TRBV5-8	few	TRBJ2-7	TGTGCCAGCAGCTTGGGCAGCGGGGGGTTGAACTTC	CASSLGSGGLNF
TRBD2	TRBV19	-	TRBJ2-7	TGTGCCAGTAGTGACCAGACCCGAAGACTAGCGGGGGTGCAGCACTTC	CASSDQTRRLAGVQHF
-	TRBV2	once	TRBJ2-1	TGTGCCAGCAGTGTTCTAGCTCGTGACAATGAGCAGTTCTTC	CASSVLARDNEQFF
TRBD1	TRBV6-5	-	TRBJ1-1	TGTGCCAGCACTCTGACAGGGGCCACTGAAGCTTTCTTT	CASTLTGATEAFF
-	TRBV2	-	TRBJ2-3	TGTGCCAGCACCCTTGGCCGCCCTAGCACAGATACGCAGTATTTT	CASTLGRPSTDTQYF
TRBD1	TRBV2	-	TRBJ1-5	TGTGCCAGCAGTGAGGACAGGCACAGCAATCAGCCCCAGCATTTT	CASSEDRHSNQPQHF
-	TRBV7-2	-	TRBJ1-1	TGTGCCAGCAGCTTAATGATGCGAGGGGGCACTGAAGCTTTCTTT	CASSLMMRGGTEAFF
TRBD1	TRBV28	-	TRBJ2-1	TGTGCTCAGCGCAGGGGGCAGCTTAATGAGCAGTTCTTC	CAQRRGQLNEQFF
-	TRBV27	-	TRBJ1-2	TGTGCCAGCAGTAAAACAGCGACTATACCCTACAACTATGGCTACACCTTC	CASSKTATIPYNYGYTF
-	TRBV6-1	once	TRBJ2-7	TGTGCCAGCAGACGGACACTCTCCTACGAGCAGTACTTC	CASRRTLSYEQYF
TRBD1	TRBV5-1	-	TRBJ1-2	TGCGCCAGCAGCTTAGCCCAGGGGGAGTCTATGGCGGGTTATGGCTACACCTTC	CASSLAQGESMAGYGYTF
TRBD1	TRBV5-1	-	TRBJ2-2	TGCGCCAGCGCCGGGACAGGGGGCTTCGGAGGGGAGCTGTTTTTT	CASAGTGGFGGELFF